These 10 T cell receptor beta chains originate from one sample sequenced in a study of shared clonotypes between healthy human individuals. Profiled with immunoSEQ multiplex PCR; TCRdb holds only in-frame clones, not every one. The sample consists of approximately 980,000 clones, about 80% of them appearing once. The sequenced sample consisted of memory CD4+ T cells sorted from blood. Described subset: CD45RA-negative fraction. These receptors were obtained from a man aged 18-30 years in good health.

This clone showed up just once. V gene TRBV19 combines with J gene TRBJ1-5, with TRBD1 matching 8 bases. The V segment lost 5 bases and the J segment 8 bases; nucleotides outside the gene matches: 11. Germline V gene sequence: CDR1 LNHDA, CDR2 SQIVND (reference sequence). The CDR3 extends over 15 amino acids. The CDR3 sequence: CASSLRQGPWEPQHF. The CDR3 DNA reads as TGTGCCAGTAGTTTGCGACAGGGGCCCTGGGAGCCCCAGCATTTT.

This sequence joins TRBV19 and TRBJ1-4; D gene uncertain. V was cut by 2 bases and J by 5 bases, with 9 bases left in between. CDR3 length: 14 residues. CDR1 is LNHDA and CDR2 is SQIVND in the germline V gene (reference sequence). CDR3 in DNA: TGTGCCAGTAGTATACGAGGACGGAATGAAAAACTGTTTTTT. As protein: CASSIRGRNEKLFF.

As concerns this clone: Distinct nucleotide sequences in the sample also encode this CDR3. The V gene is TRBV28, the J gene TRBJ1-5; 8 nucleotides line up with TRBD1. Per the germline V gene, CDR1 is MDHEN and CDR2 is SYDVKM. Germline trimming cut 4 bases from V and 7 bases from J; bases unmatched to any gene: 9. This CDR3 comprises 15 residues. CDR3 sequence (DNA): TGTGCCAGCAGTTGGGGCCAGGGGGCAAAACAGCCCCAGCATTTT. Protein sequence: CASSWGQGAKQPQHF.

This chain connects TRBV12-1 to TRBJ2-3. TRBV12-1 is listed as a pseudogene. There are 15 residues in the CDR3. CDR3 in amino acids: CASSFRPPCLDTQYF. CDR3 in DNA: TGTGCCAGCAGCTTTAGGCCTCCTTGTTTGGATACGCAGTATTTT.

The V and J genes are TRBV4-2 and TRBJ2-7; D ambiguous. The V end lost 0 bases, the J end lost 6 bases, and 9 bases lay between the germline ends. Germline V gene sequence: CDR1 LGHNA, CDR2 YNFKEQ. This CDR3 is built from 13 residues. CDR3 sequence (DNA): TGTGCCAGCAGCCAAGATATAGGGATCGAGCAGTACTTC. This translates into CASSQDIGIEQYF.

This clone was recorded only once. This chain links TRBV4-2 with TRBJ1-5; 7 nucleotides line up with TRBD1. CDR3 length: 15 amino acids. Germline CDR1 LGHNA, CDR2 YNFKEQ. V dropped 5 bases and J dropped 5; count of bases not matched to a gene: 9. CDR3 protein: CASSGERGLYQPQHF. CDR3 DNA: TGTGCCAGCAGCGGAGAAAGGGGGCTCTATCAGCCCCAGCATTTT.

The V call is TRBV7-8, the J call TRBJ1-6; 7 bases are a match to TRBD1. The CDR3 has 15 residues. The V gene end was trimmed by 5 bases and the J gene end by 5 bases; junction bases not matched to a gene: 6. Per the germline V gene, CDR1 is SGHVS and CDR2 is FQNEAQ. The chain's CDR3 is CASSLRTGDNSPLHF. CDR3 sequence (DNA): TGTGCCAGCAGCCTTCGGACAGGCGATAATTCACCCCTCCACTTT.

J is TRBJ1-1 and V is TRBV10-3; D may be TRBD1 (6 bases). In germline, CDR1 is ENHRY, CDR2 SYGVKD. The CDR3 loop spans 14 amino acids. Between the trimmed V and J ends, which lost 7 bases and 4 bases, there was a span of 16 bases. The CDR3 nucleotides are TGTGCCATCACCCGGGGGGGAGGGGGCACTGAAGCTTTCTTT. Its protein product is CAITRGGGGTEAFF.

The chain has TRBV5-1 and TRBJ2-3; D is possibly TRBD1 (5 bases). With 0 bases removed from V and 3 bases from J, the gap between germline ends came to 8 bases. This CDR3 has 14 residues. The germline CDR1 and CDR2 sequences are SGHRS and YFSETQ. The CDR3 reads CASSLEGKTDTQYF. The CDR3 DNA follows: TGCGCCAGCAGCTTGGAGGGGAAAACAGATACGCAGTATTTT.

The chain combines TRBV7-9 with TRBJ2-2, with D perhaps TRBD1 or TRBD2 (5 bases each). Germline CDR1 and CDR2: SEHNR and FQNEAQ (reference sequence). V gave up 5 bases and J gave up 7 bases, with 11 bases separating them. This CDR3 comprises 13 residues. CDR3 nucleotide sequence: TGTGCCAGCAGCCCGTTGAGGGGCGGGGAGCTGTTTTTT. It is translated as CASSPLRGGELFF.